This is a list of T cell receptor beta chains from one sample in a study of Ad26.COV2.S vaccination and SARS-CoV-2 variants. Measured with immunoSEQ multiplex PCR; TCRdb has only the in-frame clones, and not every one. This table holds 380,000 or so clones, about 85% found once. Sequencing was performed on peripheral blood, taken in a trial of Ad26.COV2.S vaccine versus placebo. The receptor source for this set is a person between 18 and 59 years old who received the Ad26.COV2.S COVID-19 vaccine or a placebo. CDR3s leave out the opening cysteine and the closing phenylalanine or tryptophan.

v_gene	j_gene	CDR3aa
TRBV19	TRBJ2-5	ASEGETQY
TRBV7-2	TRBJ2-7	ASSVEPRRGGYEQY
TRBV9	TRBJ1-4	ASSVGHGTNEKLF
TRBV5-6	TRBJ2-3	ASRVLAVSTDTQY
TRBV5-1	TRBJ2-5	ASSLAGQGGQETQY
TRBV9	TRBJ1-4	ASSVGTGGEKLF
TRBV11-3	TRBJ2-2	ASSPNGGVAGELF
TRBV30	TRBJ1-1	AWETGFGAF
TRBV27	TRBJ2-7	ASSFFKPGLAGEQY
TRBV6-2/TRBV6-3	TRBJ2-7	ASSSGRVRLNVYEQY
TRBV11-3	TRBJ2-1	ASSSGIGGYNEQF
TRBV30	TRBJ2-2	AWSVQASGRVTGELF
TRBV18	TRBJ2-7	ASSPGGGYEQY
TRBV11-1	TRBJ2-3	ASRGHLDTQY
TRBV6-2/TRBV6-3	TRBJ1-2	ASSLAGTSYGYT
TRBV3-1/TRBV3-2	TRBJ1-5	ASSSSDRHFQPQH
TRBV6-5	TRBJ2-7	ASSYTGLEQY
TRBV10-3	TRBJ1-2	AISEGQAYGYT
TRBV19	TRBJ1-5	ASIGYSNQPQH
TRBV10-3	TRBJ1-6	AIRADNSPLH
TRBV7-3	TRBJ2-1	ASSLQPQGAPNEQF
TRBV3-1/TRBV3-2	TRBJ2-1	ASSQVTGAEQF
TRBV14	TRBJ1-2	ASSQGVQGAVYGYT
TRBV5-6	TRBJ1-6	ASRRRDANSPLH
TRBV10-3	TRBJ2-3	ARIPGQGDTQY
TRBV4-3	TRBJ2-7	ASSLDRGGTYEQY
TRBV28	TRBJ2-5	ASSLGTVQETQY
TRBV30	TRBJ1-1	AWSGRGARNTEAF
TRBV3-1/TRBV3-2	TRBJ1-5	ASSQVRGIGNQPQH
TRBV30	TRBJ1-2	AWSVSDRVGGYT
TRBV29-1	TRBJ2-1	SVSSANEQF
TRBV5-6	TRBJ2-2	ASSFFQGGHTGELF
TRBV7-9	TRBJ2-3	ASSSPRTSGRRGTDTQY
TRBV14	TRBJ2-1	ASSLTVGTSGF
TRBV6-5	TRBJ1-5	ASRLGQGINQPQH
TRBV5-4	TRBJ2-2	ASSPRSGGTGELF
TRBV11-3	TRBJ1-1	ASSREEWTEAF
TRBV10-2	TRBJ1-2	ASSERGYGYT
TRBV18	TRBJ1-3	ASSRRTPGSGNTIY
TRBV28	TRBJ2-1	ASSVFSGRSNEQF